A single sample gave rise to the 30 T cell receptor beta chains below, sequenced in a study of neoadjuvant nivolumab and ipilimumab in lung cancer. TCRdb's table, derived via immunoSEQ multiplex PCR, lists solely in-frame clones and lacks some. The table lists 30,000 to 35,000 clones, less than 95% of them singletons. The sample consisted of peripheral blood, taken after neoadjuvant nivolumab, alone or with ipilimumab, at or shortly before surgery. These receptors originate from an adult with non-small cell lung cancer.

The CDR3 is CASSPVPTVNTEAFF. CDR3 coding DNA: TGTGCCAGCAGCCCCGTGCCGACAGTGAACACTGAAGCTTTCTTT. The chain carries TRBV5-6 and TRBJ1-1; possibly TRBD1 for D (5 bases). Germline values: CDR1 SGHDT, CDR2 YYEEEE. Trimming took off 4 bases at V and 0 bases at J, with 13 bases between the two ends. This CDR3 has 15 amino acids.

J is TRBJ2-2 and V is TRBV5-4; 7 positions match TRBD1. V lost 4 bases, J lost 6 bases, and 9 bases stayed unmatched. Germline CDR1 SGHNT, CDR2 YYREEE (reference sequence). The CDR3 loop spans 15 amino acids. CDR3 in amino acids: CASSLNRGVAGELFF. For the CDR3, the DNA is TGTGCCAGCAGCCTTAACAGGGGAGTGGCCGGGGAGCTGTTTTTT. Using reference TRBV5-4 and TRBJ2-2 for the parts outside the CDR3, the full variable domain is ETGVTQSPTHLIKTRGQQVTLRCSSQSGHNTVSWYQQALGQGPQFIFQYYREEENGRGNFPPRFSGLQFPNYSSELNVNALELDDSALYLCASSLNRGVAGELFFGEGSRLTVL.

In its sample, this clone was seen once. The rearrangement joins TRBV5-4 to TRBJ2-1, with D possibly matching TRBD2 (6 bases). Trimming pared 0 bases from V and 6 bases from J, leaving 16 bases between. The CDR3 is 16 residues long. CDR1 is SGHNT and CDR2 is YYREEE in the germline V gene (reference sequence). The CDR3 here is CASSLGDWKATNEQFF. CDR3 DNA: TGTGCCAGCAGCTTGGGGGACTGGAAGGCCACCAATGAGCAGTTCTTC.

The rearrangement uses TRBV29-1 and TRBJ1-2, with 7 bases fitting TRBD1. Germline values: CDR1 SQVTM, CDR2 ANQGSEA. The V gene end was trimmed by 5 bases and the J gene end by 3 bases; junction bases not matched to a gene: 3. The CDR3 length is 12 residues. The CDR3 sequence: CSVTGADYGYTF. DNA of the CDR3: TGCAGCGTTACAGGGGCGGACTATGGCTACACCTTC.

The CDR3 protein is CASSPLGVPSSYEQYF. CDR3 DNA sequence: TGTGCCAGCAGTCCCCTGGGAGTTCCCAGCTCCTACGAGCAGTACTTC. The chain uses TRBV27 and TRBJ2-7, with D possibly TRBD2 on 5 matching bases. CDR1 is MNHEY, CDR2 SMNVEV, per germline (reference sequence). The V and J ends lost 5 bases and 0 bases respectively, with 17 bases between them. This CDR3 has 16 amino acids.

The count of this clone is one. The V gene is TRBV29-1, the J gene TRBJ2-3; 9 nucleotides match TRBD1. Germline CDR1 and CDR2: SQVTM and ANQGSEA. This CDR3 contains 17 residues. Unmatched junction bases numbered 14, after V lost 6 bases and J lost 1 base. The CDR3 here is CSVHTLGTGIGTDTQYF. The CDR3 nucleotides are TGCAGCGTCCATACTTTAGGGACAGGGATCGGCACAGATACGCAGTATTTT.

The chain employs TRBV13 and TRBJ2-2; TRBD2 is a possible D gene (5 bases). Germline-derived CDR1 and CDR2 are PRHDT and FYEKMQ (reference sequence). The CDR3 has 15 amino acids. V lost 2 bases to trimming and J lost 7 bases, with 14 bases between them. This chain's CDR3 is CASSLIRGWSGELFF. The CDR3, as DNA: TGTGCCAGCAGCTTAATCCGGGGATGGAGCGGGGAGCTGTTTTTT.

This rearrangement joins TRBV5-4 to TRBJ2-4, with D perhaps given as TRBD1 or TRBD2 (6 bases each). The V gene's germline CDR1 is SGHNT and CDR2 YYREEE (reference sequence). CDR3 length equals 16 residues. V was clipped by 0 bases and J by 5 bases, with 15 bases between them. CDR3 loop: CASSLGRGRGENIQYF. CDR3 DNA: TGTGCCAGCAGCTTGGGTCGGGGGCGCGGAGAAAACATTCAGTACTTC. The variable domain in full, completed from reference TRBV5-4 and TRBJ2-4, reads ETGVTQSPTHLIKTRGQQVTLRCSSQSGHNTVSWYQQALGQGPQFIFQYYREEENGRGNFPPRFSGLQFPNYSSELNVNALELDDSALYLCASSLGRGRGENIQYFGAGTRLSVL.

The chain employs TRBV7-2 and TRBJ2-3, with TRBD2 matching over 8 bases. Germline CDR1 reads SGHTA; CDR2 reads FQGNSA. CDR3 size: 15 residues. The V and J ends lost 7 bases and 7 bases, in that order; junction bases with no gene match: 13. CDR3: CASNPAAGGPYTQYF. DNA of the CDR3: TGTGCCAGCAACCCAGCGGCGGGGGGCCCATATACGCAGTATTTT.

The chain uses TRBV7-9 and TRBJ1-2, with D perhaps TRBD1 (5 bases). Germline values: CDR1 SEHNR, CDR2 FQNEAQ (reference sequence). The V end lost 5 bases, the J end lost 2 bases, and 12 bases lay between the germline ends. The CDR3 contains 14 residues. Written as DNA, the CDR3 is TGTGCCAGCAGCCGGACCCGGGACAACTATGGCTACACCTTC. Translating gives CASSRTRDNYGYTF.

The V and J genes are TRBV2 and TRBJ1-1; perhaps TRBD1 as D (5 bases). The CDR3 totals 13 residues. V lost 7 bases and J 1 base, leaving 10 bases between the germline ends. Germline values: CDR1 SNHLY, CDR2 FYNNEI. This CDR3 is CASNPQGNTEAFF. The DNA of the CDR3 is TGTGCCAGCAATCCTCAGGGGAACACTGAAGCTTTCTTT.

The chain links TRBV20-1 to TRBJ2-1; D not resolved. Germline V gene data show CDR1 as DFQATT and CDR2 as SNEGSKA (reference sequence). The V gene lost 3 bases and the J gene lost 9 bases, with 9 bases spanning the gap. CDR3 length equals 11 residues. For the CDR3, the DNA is TGCAGTGCTAGCACAAACCTTGAGCAGTTCTTC. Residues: CSASTNLEQFF.

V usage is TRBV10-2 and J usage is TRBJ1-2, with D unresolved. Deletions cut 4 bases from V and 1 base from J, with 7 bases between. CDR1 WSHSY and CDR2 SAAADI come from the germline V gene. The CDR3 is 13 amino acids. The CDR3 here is CASSAGINYGYTF. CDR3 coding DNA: TGCGCCAGCAGTGCGGGGATTAACTATGGCTACACCTTC.

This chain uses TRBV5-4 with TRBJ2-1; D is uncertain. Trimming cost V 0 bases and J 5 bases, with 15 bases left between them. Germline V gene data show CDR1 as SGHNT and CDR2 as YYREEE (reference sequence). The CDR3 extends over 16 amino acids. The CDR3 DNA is TGTGCCAGCAGCTTGGGCTCAGCCGTAACGGACAATGAGCAGTTCTTC. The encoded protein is CASSLGSAVTDNEQFF.

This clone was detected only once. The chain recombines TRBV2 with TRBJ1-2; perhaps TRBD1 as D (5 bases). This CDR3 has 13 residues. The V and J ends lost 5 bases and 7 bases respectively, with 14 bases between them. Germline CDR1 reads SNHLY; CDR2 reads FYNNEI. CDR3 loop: CASSRPGQGGYTF. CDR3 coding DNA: TGTGCCAGCAGTCGCCCGGGGCAGGGTGGCTACACCTTC.

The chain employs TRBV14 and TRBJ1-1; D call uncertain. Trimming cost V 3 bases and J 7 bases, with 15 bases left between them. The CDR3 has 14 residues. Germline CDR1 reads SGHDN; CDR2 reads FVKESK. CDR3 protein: CASSHLWDPVEAFF. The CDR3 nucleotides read TGTGCCAGCAGCCATTTATGGGATCCCGTTGAAGCTTTCTTT.

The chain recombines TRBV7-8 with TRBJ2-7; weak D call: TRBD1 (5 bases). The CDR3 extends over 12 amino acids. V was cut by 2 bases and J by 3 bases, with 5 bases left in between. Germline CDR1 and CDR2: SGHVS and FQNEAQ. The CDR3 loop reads CASSLQGYEQYF. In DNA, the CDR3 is TGTGCCAGCAGCTTACAGGGCTACGAGCAGTACTTC. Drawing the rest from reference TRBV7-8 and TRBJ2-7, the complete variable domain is GAGVSQSPRYKVAKRGQDVALRCDPISGHVSLFWYQQALGQGPEFLTYFQNEAQLDKSGLPSDRFFAERPEGSVSTLKIQRTQQEDSAVYLCASSLQGYEQYFGPGTRLTVT.

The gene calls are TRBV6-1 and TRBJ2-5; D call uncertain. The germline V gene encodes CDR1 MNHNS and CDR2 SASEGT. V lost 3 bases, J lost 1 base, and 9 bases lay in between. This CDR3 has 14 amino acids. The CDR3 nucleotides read TGTGCCAGCAGTGAGGTGACATTCCAAGAGACCCAGTACTTC. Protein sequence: CASSEVTFQETQYF.

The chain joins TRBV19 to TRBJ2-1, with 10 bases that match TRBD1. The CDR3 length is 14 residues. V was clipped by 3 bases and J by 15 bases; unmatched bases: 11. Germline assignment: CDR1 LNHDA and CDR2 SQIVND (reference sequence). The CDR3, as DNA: TGTGCCAGTAGTATGGGGACAGGGGTGCCCCCCTGGTTCTTC. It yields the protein CASSMGTGVPPWFF.

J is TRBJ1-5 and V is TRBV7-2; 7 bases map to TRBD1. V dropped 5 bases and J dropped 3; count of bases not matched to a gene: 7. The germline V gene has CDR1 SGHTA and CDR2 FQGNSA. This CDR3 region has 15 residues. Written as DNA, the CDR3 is TGTGCCAGCAGCAGAACGACAGGGAACAATCAGCCCCAGCATTTT. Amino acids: CASSRTTGNNQPQHF.

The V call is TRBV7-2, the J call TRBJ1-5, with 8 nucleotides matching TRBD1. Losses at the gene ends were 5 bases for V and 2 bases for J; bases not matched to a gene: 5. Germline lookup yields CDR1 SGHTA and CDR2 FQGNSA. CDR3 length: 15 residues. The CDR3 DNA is TGTGCCAGCAGCCCACAGACAGGGGGCAATCAGCCCCAGCATTTT. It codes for CASSPQTGGNQPQHF.

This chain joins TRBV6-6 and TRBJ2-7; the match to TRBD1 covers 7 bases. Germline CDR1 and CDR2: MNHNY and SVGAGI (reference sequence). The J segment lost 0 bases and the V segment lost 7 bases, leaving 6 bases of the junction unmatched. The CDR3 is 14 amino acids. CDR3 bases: TGTGCCAGCAACGAACGGGACAGCTCCTACGAGCAGTACTTC. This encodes CASNERDSSYEQYF.

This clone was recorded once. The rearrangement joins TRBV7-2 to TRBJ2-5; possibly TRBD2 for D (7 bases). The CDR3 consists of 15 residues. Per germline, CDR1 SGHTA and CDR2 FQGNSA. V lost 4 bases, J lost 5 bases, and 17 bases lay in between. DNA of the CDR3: TGTGCCAGCAGCTCCAGACTAGGGGGAGGGGAGACCCAGTACTTC. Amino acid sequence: CASSSRLGGGETQYF. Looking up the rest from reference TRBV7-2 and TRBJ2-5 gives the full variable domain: GAGVSQSPSNKVTEKGKDVELRCDPISGHTALYWYRQSLGQGLEFLIYFQGNSAPDKSGLPSDRFSAERTGGSVSTLTIQRTQQEDSAVYLCASSSRLGGGETQYFGPGTRLLVL.

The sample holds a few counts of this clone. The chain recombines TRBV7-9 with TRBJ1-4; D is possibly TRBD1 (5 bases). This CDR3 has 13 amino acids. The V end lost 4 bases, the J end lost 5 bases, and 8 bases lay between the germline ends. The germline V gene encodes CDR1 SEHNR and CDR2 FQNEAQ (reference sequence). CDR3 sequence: CASSYGANEKLFF. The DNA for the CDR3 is TGTGCCAGCAGCTACGGGGCAAATGAAAAACTGTTTTTT.

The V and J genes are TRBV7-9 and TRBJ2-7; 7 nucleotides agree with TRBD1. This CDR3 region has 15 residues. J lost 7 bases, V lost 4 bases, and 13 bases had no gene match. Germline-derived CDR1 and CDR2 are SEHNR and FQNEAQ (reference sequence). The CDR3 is CASSSSGQRAREQYF. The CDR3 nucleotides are TGTGCCAGCAGCTCTTCGGGACAGCGAGCAAGGGAGCAGTACTTC.

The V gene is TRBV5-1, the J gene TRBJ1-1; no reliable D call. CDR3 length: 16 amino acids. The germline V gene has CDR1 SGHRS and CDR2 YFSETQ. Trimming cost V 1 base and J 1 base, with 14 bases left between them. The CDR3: CASSLTLGLTNTEAFF. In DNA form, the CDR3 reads TGCGCCAGCAGCTTGACCTTAGGACTTACGAACACTGAAGCTTTCTTT.

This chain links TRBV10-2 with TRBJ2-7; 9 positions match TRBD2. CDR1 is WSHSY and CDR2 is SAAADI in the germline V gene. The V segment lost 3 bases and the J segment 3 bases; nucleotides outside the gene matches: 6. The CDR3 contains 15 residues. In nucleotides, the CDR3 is TGCGCCAGCAGTGAAGATAGCGGGGGACTCTACGAGCAGTACTTC. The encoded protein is CASSEDSGGLYEQYF.

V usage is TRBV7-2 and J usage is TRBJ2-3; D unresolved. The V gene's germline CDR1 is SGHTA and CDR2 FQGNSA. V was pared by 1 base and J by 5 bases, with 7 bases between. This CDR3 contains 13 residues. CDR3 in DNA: TGTGCCAGCAGCTTAGATTACGGAGATACGCAGTATTTT. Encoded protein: CASSLDYGDTQYF.

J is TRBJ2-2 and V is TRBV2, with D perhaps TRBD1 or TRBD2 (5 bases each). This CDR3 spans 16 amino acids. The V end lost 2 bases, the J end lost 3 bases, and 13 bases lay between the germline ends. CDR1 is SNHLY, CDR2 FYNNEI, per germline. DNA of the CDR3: TGTGCCAGCAGTGAACCGGGTCGGGGCTACACCGGGGAGCTGTTTTTT. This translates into CASSEPGRGYTGELFF.

The CDR3 region has the DNA TGCAGCGTTGGCCGGGGTTCCAATGAGCAGTTCTTC. It yields the protein CSVGRGSNEQFF. This chain joins TRBV29-1 and TRBJ2-1, with a weak D call TRBD2 (5 bases). The V and J ends lost 4 bases and 6 bases respectively, with 10 bases between them. There are 12 residues in the CDR3. CDR1 SQVTM and CDR2 ANQGSEA come from the germline V gene.